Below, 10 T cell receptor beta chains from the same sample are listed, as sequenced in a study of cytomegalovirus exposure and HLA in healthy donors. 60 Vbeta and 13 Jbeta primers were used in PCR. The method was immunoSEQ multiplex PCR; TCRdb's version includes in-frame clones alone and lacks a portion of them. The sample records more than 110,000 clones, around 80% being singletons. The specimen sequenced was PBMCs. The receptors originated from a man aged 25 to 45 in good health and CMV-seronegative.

The chain's CDR3 is CASSEGQLSYEQYF. Written as DNA, the CDR3 is TGTGCCAGCAGCGAGGGACAGCTATCCTACGAGCAGTACTTC. The V and J genes are TRBV6-6 and TRBJ2-7, with 7 bases lining up with TRBD1. The CDR3 consists of 14 residues. V lost 6 bases and J lost 1; bases outside the gene matches: 6. CDR1 MNHNY and CDR2 SVGAGI come from the germline V gene (reference sequence).

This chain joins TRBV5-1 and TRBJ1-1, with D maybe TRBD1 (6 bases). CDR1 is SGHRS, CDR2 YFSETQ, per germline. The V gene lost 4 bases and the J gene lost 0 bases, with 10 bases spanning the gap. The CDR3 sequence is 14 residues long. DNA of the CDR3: TGCGCCAGCAGCATACAGGGTTTGAACACTGAAGCTTTCTTT. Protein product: CASSIQGLNTEAFF.

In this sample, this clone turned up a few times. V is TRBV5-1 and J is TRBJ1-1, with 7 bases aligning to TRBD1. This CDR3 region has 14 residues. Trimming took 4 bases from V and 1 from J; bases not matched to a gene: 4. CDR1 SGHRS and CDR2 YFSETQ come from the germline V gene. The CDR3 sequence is CASSQTGQNTEAFF. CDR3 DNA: TGCGCCAGCAGCCAGACAGGGCAGAACACTGAAGCTTTCTTT.

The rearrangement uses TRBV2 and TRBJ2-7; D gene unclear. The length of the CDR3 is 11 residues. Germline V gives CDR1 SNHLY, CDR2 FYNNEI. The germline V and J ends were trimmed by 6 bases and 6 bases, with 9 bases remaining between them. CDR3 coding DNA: TGTGCCAGCAGCGCTAGGCGCGAGCAGTACTTC. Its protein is CASSARREQYF.

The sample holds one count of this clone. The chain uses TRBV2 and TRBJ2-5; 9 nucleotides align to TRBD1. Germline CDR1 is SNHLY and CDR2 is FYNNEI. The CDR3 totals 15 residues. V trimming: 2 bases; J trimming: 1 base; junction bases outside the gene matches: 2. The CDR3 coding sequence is TGTGCCAGCAGTGAACTGACAGGGGGCCAAGAGACCCAGTACTTC. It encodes CASSELTGGQETQYF.

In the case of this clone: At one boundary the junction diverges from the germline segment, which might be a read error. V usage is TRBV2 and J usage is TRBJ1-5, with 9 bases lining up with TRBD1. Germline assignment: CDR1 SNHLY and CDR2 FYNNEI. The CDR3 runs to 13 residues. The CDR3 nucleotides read TGTGCCAGCGGGGGGACAGGGAATCAGCCCCAGAATTTT. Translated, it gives CASGGTGNQPQNF.

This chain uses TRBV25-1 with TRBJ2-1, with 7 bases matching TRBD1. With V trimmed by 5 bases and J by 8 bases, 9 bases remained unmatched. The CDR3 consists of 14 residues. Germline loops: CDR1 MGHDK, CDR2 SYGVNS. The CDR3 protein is CASSLQGQVDEQFF. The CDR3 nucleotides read TGTGCCAGCAGTCTTCAAGGACAGGTCGATGAGCAGTTCTTC.

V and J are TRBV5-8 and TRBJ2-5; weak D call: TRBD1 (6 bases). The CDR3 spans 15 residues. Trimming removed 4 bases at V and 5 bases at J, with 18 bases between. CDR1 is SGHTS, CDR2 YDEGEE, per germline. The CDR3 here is CASSPGPSGAETQYF. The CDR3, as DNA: TGTGCCAGCAGCCCCGGACCCTCAGGGGCCGAGACCCAGTACTTC.

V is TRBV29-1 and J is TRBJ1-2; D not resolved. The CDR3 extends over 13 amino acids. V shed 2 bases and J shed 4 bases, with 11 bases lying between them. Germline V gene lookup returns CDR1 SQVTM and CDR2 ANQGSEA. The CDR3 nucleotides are TGCAGCGTTGAATTGGCAGCGAGCTATGGCTACACCTTC. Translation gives CSVELAASYGYTF.

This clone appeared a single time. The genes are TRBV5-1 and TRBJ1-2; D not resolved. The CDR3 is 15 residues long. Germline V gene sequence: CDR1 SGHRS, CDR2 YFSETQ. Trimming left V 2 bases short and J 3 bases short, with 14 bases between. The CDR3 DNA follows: TGCGCCAGCAGCTTTAAGGACTCTGAGGACTATGGCTACACCTTC. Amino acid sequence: CASSFKDSEDYGYTF. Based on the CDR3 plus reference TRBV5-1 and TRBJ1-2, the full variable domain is KAGVTQTPRYLIKTRGQQVTLSCSPISGHRSVSWYQQTPGQGLQFLFEYFSETQRNKGNFPGRFSGRQFSNSRSEMNVSTLELGDSALYLCASSFKDSEDYGYTFGSGTRLTVV.